Below are 27 T cell receptor beta chains sequenced from a single sample in a study of blood T cell repertoires in COVID-19. Here immunoSEQ multiplex PCR was the method, and the copy in TCRdb shows in-frame clones only, minus some. Found here are 70,000 to 100,000 clones, more than 75% of them singletons; the top ten hold about 12%. Sequenced sample: peripheral blood. These receptors were obtained from a human donor in a cohort sampled during active COVID-19.

This clone was seen only once. The chain employs TRBV5-8 and TRBJ1-6; a possible D gene is TRBD1 (5 bases). The CDR3 covers 14 residues. The V end lost 1 base, the J end lost 8 bases, and 10 bases lay between the germline ends. Per the germline V gene, CDR1 is SGHTS and CDR2 is YDEGEE. CDR3 amino acids: CASSLRGGDSPLHF. Here the CDR3 DNA reads TGTGCCAGCAGCTTGCGGGGAGGGGATTCACCCCTCCACTTT.

The chain uses TRBV25-1 and TRBJ1-5; D gene unclear. The V and J ends lost 5 bases and 2 bases respectively, with 16 bases between them. This CDR3 spans 16 amino acids. Per germline, CDR1 MGHDK and CDR2 SYGVNS. The CDR3 spells CASSPSSGEGNQPQHF. CDR3 in DNA: TGTGCCAGCAGTCCCTCCTCCGGAGAGGGCAATCAGCCCCAGCATTTT.

The sample holds a few counts of this clone. This chain links TRBV19 with TRBJ2-7; 9 bases map to TRBD1. CDR1 and CDR2 from the germline V gene are LNHDA and SQIVND (reference sequence). The CDR3 is made up of 15 amino acids. V shed 5 bases, J shed 2 bases, and the junction held 7 bases outside the gene matches. CDR3 in DNA: TGTGCCAGTAGTGACTCCGGGACAGGGCCCTACGAGCAGTACTTC. This encodes CASSDSGTGPYEQYF.

This clone was picked up a small number of times. The rearrangement links TRBV7-9 to TRBJ2-7, with a weak D call TRBD2 (5 bases). The V gene's germline CDR1 is SEHNR and CDR2 FQNEAQ (reference sequence). Between the trimmed V and J ends, which lost 2 bases and 1 base, there was a span of 9 bases. The CDR3 loop spans 14 amino acids. The CDR3 here is CASSLSGSSYEQYF. The CDR3 DNA reads TGTGCCAGCAGCTTATCTGGGAGTTCCTACGAGCAGTACTTC.

CDR3: CASSSTGVAYEQYF. CDR3 DNA: TGCGCCAGCAGCTCAACAGGGGTTGCCTACGAGCAGTACTTC. This rearrangement joins TRBV5-1 to TRBJ2-7, with 7 bases matching TRBD1. This CDR3 region has 14 residues. V lost 3 bases, J lost 2 bases, and 5 bases stayed unmatched. The germline V gene has CDR1 SGHRS and CDR2 YFSETQ.

In this sample, this clone turned up once. The rearrangement joins TRBV5-1 to TRBJ2-3; a possible D gene is TRBD2 (5 bases). The CDR3 covers 14 residues. V was pared by 4 bases and J by 0 bases, with 9 bases between. The V gene's germline CDR1 is SGHRS and CDR2 YFSETQ. CDR3 amino acids: CASSARTSTDTQYF. The CDR3 DNA reads TGCGCCAGCAGCGCGCGGACTAGCACAGATACGCAGTATTTT.

CDR3 DNA sequence: TGTGCCAGCAGGCCGGGACAGGATTATTCACCCCTCCACTTT. This encodes CASRPGQDYSPLHF. The V gene is TRBV6-5, the J gene TRBJ1-6; 8 bases are shared with TRBD1. CDR1 is MNHEY, CDR2 SVGAGI, per germline. After removal of 6 bases from V and 8 bases from J, the junction contained 6 bases not matched to a gene. The CDR3 consists of 14 residues.

The CDR3 here is CASTPGGMAHYEQYF. The CDR3 DNA reads as TGCGCCAGCACCCCCGGAGGGATGGCCCACTACGAGCAGTACTTC. The V call is TRBV5-1, the J call TRBJ2-7; perhaps TRBD2 as D (6 bases). The germline CDR1 and CDR2 sequences are SGHRS and YFSETQ. Trimming pared 6 bases from V and 3 bases from J, leaving 19 bases between. The CDR3 runs to 15 residues.

V usage is TRBV11-2 and J usage is TRBJ2-1; D is possibly TRBD2 (6 bases). The CDR3 consists of 15 residues. Trimming cost V 0 bases and J 2 bases, with 8 bases left between them. Germline-derived CDR1 and CDR2 are SGHAT and FQNNGV. The CDR3 sequence is CASSLDSGTYNEQFF. As DNA, the CDR3 is TGTGCCAGCAGCTTAGATAGCGGAACCTACAATGAGCAGTTCTTC.

J is TRBJ2-5 and V is TRBV3-1 (or the pseudogene TRBV3-2), with D possibly matching TRBD1 (6 bases). This CDR3 spans 16 amino acids. With 4 bases removed from V and 5 bases from J, the gap between germline ends came to 20 bases. Germline lookup yields CDR1 LGHDT and CDR2 YNNKEL (reference sequence). The CDR3 DNA is TGTGCCAGCAGCCCAGGGGCCCGGGGATCGGCGGAGACCCAGTACTTC. Residues: CASSPGARGSAETQYF.

The chain is built from TRBV2 and TRBJ1-3; possible D gene TRBD1, 5 bases. Germline CDR1 is SNHLY and CDR2 is FYNNEI. The CDR3 extends over 15 amino acids. The V end was cut by 6 bases, the J end by 3 bases, with 15 bases between. The CDR3 DNA is TGTGCCAGCAGCGGCGACAGTCTGGGTGGAAACACCATATATTTT. Translating it yields CASSGDSLGGNTIYF.

The V and J genes are TRBV7-9 and TRBJ2-1, with D perhaps matching TRBD2 (6 bases). The CDR3 is 16 amino acids. Trimming took off 3 bases at V and 3 bases at J, with 15 bases between the two ends. Germline lookup yields CDR1 SEHNR and CDR2 FQNEAQ (reference sequence). The CDR3 DNA reads TGTGCCAGCAGCTTCCGCGGGGAGAGCCGCTACAATGAGCAGTTCTTC. Translated, it gives CASSFRGESRYNEQFF.

The chain carries TRBV5-1 and TRBJ2-7; TRBD2 agrees at 7 bases. CDR1 and CDR2 from the germline V gene are SGHRS and YFSETQ. V trimming: 6 bases; J trimming: 7 bases; junction bases outside the gene matches: 10. CDR3 length: 13 residues. CDR3 residues: CASKRDPSQEQYF. Written as DNA, the CDR3 is TGCGCCAGCAAGCGGGACCCATCACAGGAGCAGTACTTC.

V is TRBV5-1 and J is TRBJ1-6; TRBD1 is a possible D gene (5 bases). V lost 4 bases, J lost 7 bases, and 15 bases lay in between. The CDR3 is 15 amino acids. The germline gives CDR1 SGHRS, CDR2 YFSETQ. The CDR3 sequence is CASSGAGGGNSPLHF. The DNA of the CDR3 is TGCGCCAGCAGCGGTGCTGGGGGGGGGAATTCACCCCTCCACTTT.

The rearrangement joins TRBV5-1 to TRBJ2-1; D is possibly TRBD2 (5 bases). The CDR3 is 16 residues long. In germline, CDR1 is SGHRS, CDR2 YFSETQ. The V and J ends lost 4 bases and 0 bases respectively, with 14 bases between them. The CDR3 sequence: CASSLRGLSSYNEQFF. In DNA form, the CDR3 reads TGCGCCAGCAGCCTCCGAGGGTTGAGCTCCTACAATGAGCAGTTCTTC. Looking up the rest from reference TRBV5-1 and TRBJ2-1 gives the full variable domain: KAGVTQTPRYLIKTRGQQVTLSCSPISGHRSVSWYQQTPGQGLQFLFEYFSETQRNKGNFPGRFSGRQFSNSRSEMNVSTLELGDSALYLCASSLRGLSSYNEQFFGPGTRLTVL.

This chain links TRBV5-1 with TRBJ1-1, with TRBD1 matching over 8 bases. V shed 2 bases and J 0 bases; nucleotides not matched to a gene: 3. Per the germline V gene, CDR1 is SGHRS and CDR2 is YFSETQ. The CDR3 has 15 amino acids. In DNA form, the CDR3 reads TGCGCCAGCAGCTTAACAGGGGGGATGAACACTGAAGCTTTCTTT. This codes for CASSLTGGMNTEAFF.

This chain connects TRBV7-8 to TRBJ1-1; D gene unclear. Trimming removed 4 bases at V and 1 base at J, with 4 bases between. The germline V gene has CDR1 SGHVS and CDR2 FQNEAQ. The CDR3 has 12 amino acids. In DNA form, the CDR3 reads TGTGCCAGCAGCTACACGAACACTGAAGCTTTCTTT. It yields the protein CASSYTNTEAFF.

The chain uses TRBV20-1 and TRBJ2-7, with 7 bases lining up with TRBD1. The CDR3 extends over 16 amino acids. Germline-derived CDR1 and CDR2 are DFQATT and SNEGSKA (reference sequence). The V gene end was trimmed by 3 bases and the J gene end by 3 bases; junction bases not matched to a gene: 14. CDR3 coding DNA: TGCAGTGCTAGTGTTCTCTCCCGGGCAGGGGGCTACGAGCAGTACTTC. This gives the protein CSASVLSRAGGYEQYF.

The J gene is TRBJ1-5, the V gene TRBV3-1 (or the pseudogene TRBV3-2); D gene unclear. Germline-derived CDR1 and CDR2 are LGHDT and YNNKEL (reference sequence). V was pared by 1 base and J by 5 bases, with 9 bases between. The CDR3 totals 14 residues. Written as DNA, the CDR3 is TGTGCCAGCAGCCAAGGAGGGCTTGATCAGCCCCAGCATTTT. Translation gives CASSQGGLDQPQHF.

In DNA form, the CDR3 reads TGTGCCAGCAGCTTAGCGCGGGGGCTAGATGGCTACACCTTC. Translated, it gives CASSLARGLDGYTF. The chain joins TRBV7-2 to TRBJ1-2; the D gene is possibly TRBD1 (6 bases). In germline, CDR1 is SGHTA, CDR2 FQGNSA. Deletions cut 0 bases from V and 6 bases from J, with 11 bases between. The CDR3 runs to 14 residues.

This chain joins TRBV18 and TRBJ1-5; D might be TRBD1 (5 bases). The CDR3 is made up of 15 amino acids. Germline CDR1 and CDR2: KGHSH and LQKENI. V shed 0 bases and J shed 4 bases, with 10 bases lying between them. CDR3 residues: CASSPPLGANQPQHF. CDR3 sequence (DNA): TGTGCCAGCTCACCACCATTAGGGGCGAATCAGCCCCAGCATTTT.

The rearrangement uses TRBV2 and TRBJ1-1; TRBD1 agrees at 7 bases. This CDR3 has 13 amino acids. The V and J ends lost 10 bases and 4 bases, in that order; junction bases with no gene match: 9. The V gene's germline CDR1 is SNHLY and CDR2 FYNNEI. This chain's CDR3 is CATTPTGLTEAFF. The CDR3 nucleotides read TGTGCCACCACCCCGACAGGGCTCACTGAAGCTTTCTTT.

The chain has TRBV23-1 and TRBJ1-5, with TRBD1 matching over 7 bases. TRBV23-1 carries the ORF label, with uncertain function. V gave up 2 bases and J gave up 5 bases; unmatched junction bases: 3. The length of the CDR3 is 14 residues. The CDR3 DNA reads TGCGCCAGCAGTCAACCCAGGGGGGATCAGCCCCAGCATTTT. Its translation: CASSQPRGDQPQHF.

The chain is built from TRBV9 and TRBJ2-7, with D perhaps TRBD2 (7 bases). The CDR3 contains 18 residues. The germline V gene encodes CDR1 SGDLS and CDR2 YYNGEE. Trimming removed 2 bases from V and 0 bases from J, with 21 bases in between. The CDR3 DNA sequence: TGTGCCAGCAGCGTGGGGGGGGCGGGGACCCCTCTCTCCTACGAGCAGTACTTC. Translated, it gives CASSVGGAGTPLSYEQYF.

In DNA form, the CDR3 reads TGTGCCAGCAGCCGCACCCCCGGGACAGGGGGTGTCTCTGGAAACACCATATATTTT. Protein product: CASSRTPGTGGVSGNTIYF. The rearrangement uses TRBV11-2 and TRBJ1-3, with 11 positions matching TRBD1. CDR1 is SGHAT, CDR2 FQNNGV, per germline. The CDR3 loop spans 19 amino acids. The junction had 12 bases not matched to a gene; V was cut back by 5 bases and J by 0 bases.

The rearrangement links TRBV5-4 to TRBJ2-7; 13 bases are shared with TRBD2. In germline, CDR1 is SGHNT, CDR2 YYREEE (reference sequence). V shed 0 bases, J shed 11 bases, and the junction held 11 bases outside the gene matches. The CDR3 loop spans 16 amino acids. CDR3 sequence (DNA): TGTGCCAGCAGCTTGGCGGGGGGGACTAGCGGGACTAATGAGTACTTC. As protein: CASSLAGGTSGTNEYF.

DNA of the CDR3: TGTGCCAGCTCACCGAACAGGGCGAACTCTGGAAACACCATATATTTT. It yields the protein CASSPNRANSGNTIYF. V usage is TRBV18 and J usage is TRBJ1-3; D might be TRBD1 (6 bases). Per the germline V gene, CDR1 is KGHSH and CDR2 is LQKENI. The CDR3 length is 16 residues. Trimming left V 3 bases short and J 0 bases short, with 12 bases between.